These 5 T cell receptor beta chains came from one sample sequenced in a study of blood T cell repertoires in COVID-19. Measured with immunoSEQ multiplex PCR; TCRdb has only the in-frame clones, and not every one. The table lists 250,000 or so clones, 80% to 85% of them singletons. The specimen was peripheral blood. The receptors originated from a woman aged 40-49 years who had recovered from COVID-19.

J is TRBJ1-2 and V is TRBV5-6; no firm D call. Germline CDR1 SGHDT, CDR2 YYEEEE. This CDR3 is built from 16 residues. V gave up 4 bases and J gave up 5 bases, with 21 bases separating them. CDR3 in DNA: TGTGCCAGCAGCCACGATTATACCCATCCGGTGTATGGCTACACCTTC. It translates to CASSHDYTHPVYGYTF. Using reference TRBV5-6 and TRBJ1-2 for the parts outside the CDR3, the full variable domain is DAGVTQSPTHLIKTRGQQVTLRCSPKSGHDTVSWYQQALGQGPQFIFQYYEEEERQRGNFPDRFSGHQFPNYSSELNVNALLLGDSALYLCASSHDYTHPVYGYTFGSGTRLTVV.

V gene TRBV28 combines with J gene TRBJ1-6, with TRBD1 matching over 7 bases. This CDR3 spans 17 amino acids. Germline CDR1 reads MDHEN; CDR2 reads SYDVKM. V lost 1 base and J lost 3; bases outside the gene matches: 6. In DNA form, the CDR3 reads TGTGCCAGCAGTTTATCTGTACAGGGGTACTATAATTCACCCCTCCACTTT. Protein: CASSLSVQGYYNSPLHF. Full variable domain (rest looked up from reference TRBV28 and TRBJ1-6): DVKVTQSSRYLVKRTGEKVFLECVQDMDHENMFWYRQDPGLGLRLIYFSYDVKMKEKGDIPEGYSVSREKKERFSLILESASTNQTSMYLCASSLSVQGYYNSPLHFGNGTRLTVT.

The J gene is TRBJ2-2, the V gene TRBV7-8, with D perhaps matching TRBD2 (6 bases). CDR1 and CDR2 from the germline V gene are SGHVS and FQNEAQ. This CDR3 spans 15 amino acids. V was cut by 3 bases and J by 0 bases, with 8 bases left in between. Written as DNA, the CDR3 is TGTGCCAGCAGCTTTTGGGAGGCGAACACCGGGGAGCTGTTTTTT. The encoded protein is CASSFWEANTGELFF. Together with reference TRBV7-8 and TRBJ2-2, the CDR3 gives the full variable domain: GAGVSQSPRYKVAKRGQDVALRCDPISGHVSLFWYQQALGQGPEFLTYFQNEAQLDKSGLPSDRFFAERPEGSVSTLKIQRTQQEDSAVYLCASSFWEANTGELFFGEGSRLTVL.

This chain links TRBV19 with TRBJ1-1; unclear D gene. Deletions cut 5 bases from V and 3 bases from J, with 13 bases between. The CDR3 has 14 residues. Germline assignment: CDR1 LNHDA and CDR2 SQIVND (reference sequence). CDR3 amino acids: CASSLLSADTEAFF. The CDR3 DNA follows: TGTGCCAGTAGTTTACTCTCCGCGGACACTGAAGCTTTCTTT.

This chain joins TRBV5-1 and TRBJ2-6; D gene ambiguous. Germline V lookup: CDR1 SGHRS, CDR2 YFSETQ. Trimming pared 0 bases from V and 0 bases from J, leaving 7 bases between. There are 16 residues in the CDR3. The CDR3 spells CASSLATGSGANVLTF. DNA of the CDR3: TGCGCCAGCAGCTTGGCGACGGGCTCTGGGGCCAACGTCCTGACTTTC. Using reference TRBV5-1 and TRBJ2-6 for the parts outside the CDR3, the full variable domain is KAGVTQTPRYLIKTRGQQVTLSCSPISGHRSVSWYQQTPGQGLQFLFEYFSETQRNKGNFPGRFSGRQFSNSRSEMNVSTLELGDSALYLCASSLATGSGANVLTFGAGSRLTVL.